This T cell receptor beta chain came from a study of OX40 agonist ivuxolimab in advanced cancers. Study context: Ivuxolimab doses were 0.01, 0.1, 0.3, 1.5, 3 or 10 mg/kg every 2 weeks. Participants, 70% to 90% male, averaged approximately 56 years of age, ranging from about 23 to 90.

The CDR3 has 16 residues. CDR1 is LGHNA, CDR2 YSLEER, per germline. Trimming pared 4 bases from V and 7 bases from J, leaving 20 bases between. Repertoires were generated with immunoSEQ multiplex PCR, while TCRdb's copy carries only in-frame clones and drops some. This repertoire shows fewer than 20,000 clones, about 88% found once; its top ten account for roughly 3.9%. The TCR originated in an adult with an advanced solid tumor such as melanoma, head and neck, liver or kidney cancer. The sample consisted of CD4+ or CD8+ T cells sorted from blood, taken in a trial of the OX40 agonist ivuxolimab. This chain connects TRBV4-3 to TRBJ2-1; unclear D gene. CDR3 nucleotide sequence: TGCGCCAGCAGCCTATCTCACGAGACCCCTTATAATGAGCAGTTCTTC. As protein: CASSLSHETPYNEQFF.